This note documents a single TCR beta chain sequence. This sample is part of a study of T cell changes during pregnancy in multiple sclerosis. Germline CDR1 LGHNA, CDR2 YSLEER. This CDR3 contains 15 residues. Trimming stripped 1 base from V and 0 bases from J, with 9 bases between. Sequencing used immunoSEQ multiplex PCR; TCRdb keeps in-frame clones, though not all of them. The data contain roughly 53,000 clones, 85% to 95% of them singletons. The sequences come from CD4+ T cells from peripheral blood mononuclear cells, collected in the third trimester of pregnancy. J is TRBJ1-1 and V is TRBV4-3; D is unclear. This sequence originates from a female donor with multiple sclerosis, enrolled in a pregnancy study. Here the CDR3 DNA reads TGCGCCAGCAGCCAAGTAGTCGCCATGAACACTGAAGCTTTCTTT. It is translated as CASSQVVAMNTEAFF.